What follows describes a single TCR beta chain. The sample holds one count of this clone. Its target antigen remains unknown. No clone much larger than this one lies a single base away; base qualities are absent. V drops 4 bases and J drops 4 bases, leaving 13 bases in between. The CDR3 numbers 15 residues from cysteine through phenylalanine. Only the CDR3 portion is preserved as DNA: 45 bases, with reading frame beginning at the first base. The germline V gene sets CDR1 to MGHRA and CDR2 to YSYEKL. This specimen comes from a study of cytomegalovirus exposure and HLA in healthy donors (dated by TCRdb to 2016 to 2017). Notes on the research overall: An earlier analysis of 587 of the donors reported more than 250 Gb of sequence data and some 120 million unique TCR beta sequences from roughly 180 million T cells. Donor age, sex, ethnicity and CMV serostatus were collected together with the repertoire data. A later analysis re-examined previously published TCR beta repertoires from more than 550 donors and added high-resolution HLA genotyping to investigate patterns of TCR occurrence. Rather than using new phenotypic data, the later analysis identified candidate immune exposures from TCR beta sequences and from how often those sequences occurred across donors. Along with the approximately 620-subject first cohort, a separate validation cohort of over a hundred different subjects was used. To predict cytomegalovirus infection status, the study combined high-throughput TCR immunosequencing, statistical association of individual TCRs with disease status, and machine learning. In a later genetic analysis, genome-wide SNP genotypes for about 55% of the roughly 670 donors were used, and that subset was treated as a discovery cohort. Of the 300 to 450 genotyped donors, 81% fell in the genetic ancestry cluster associated with self-reported Caucasian donors. The study aimed to test whether cataloging public T cell receptors could reveal signatures of past pathogen exposure. All discovery cohort repertoires had been generated on a single sequencing platform. On average, roughly 250,000 unique TCR beta nucleotide sequences were sequenced per donor among about 400 genotyped donors of the cohort, with roughly 18% of those sequences being non-productive. Typing coverage varied by locus: roughly 629-640 donors for A, B, C, DRB1 and DQB1; 500 to 550 for DQA1; about 570 for DPA1; fewer than 480 for DPB1. The study profiled the T cell repertoires of about 640 subjects by immunosequencing and related them to cytomegalovirus serostatus. HLA typing included class I and class II loci at four-digit resolution. To decide whether each TCR beta V gene segment behaved as functional or pseudogenic, an earlier analysis of 587 of the donors relied on high-throughput TCR beta sequencing. An early release that covered 500 to 800 HLA-typed donors contained approximately 320 gigabases of sequencing data and about 93 million unique TCR sequences. Five DR-DQ haplotypes were handled as single units for association and clustering, since linkage in the cohort was strong.

Broader findings and caveats from the paper: Some IMGT-functional V segments, including TRBV6-2 and TRBV6-3, could not be told apart with the 87-base-pair reads, so those segments were excluded. A total of around 150 TCR beta chains were listed by the study as associated with cytomegalovirus. In a later analysis, most CMV-associated TCR beta chains were found to appear HLA-restricted, with HLA associations seemingly driven largely by CMV exposure. Assigning TCR associations to individual alleles was difficult when HLA alleles, especially DR and DQ, strongly co-occurred. In both the original and validation cohorts, the classifier was reported to diagnose cytomegalovirus status with high specificity and sensitivity. In a later genetic analysis, a missense DCLRE1C variant was associated with V-gene and J-gene trimming of TCR beta chains, and the association was replicated in an independent cohort. Linkage disequilibrium might explain the correlated functional status among segregating V segments, but an unknown experimental factor could not be ruled out. Compared with equally common non-associated chains, HLA-associated TCR beta chains in a later analysis were more clonally expanded and had lower generation probabilities. A later analysis reported that several top co-occurrence clusters appeared linked to parvovirus B19, influenza, CMV and Epstein-Barr virus. In a later analysis, some 18,000 TCR beta sequences were associated with specific HLA alleles at a false discovery rate of 0.05. Only TCR beta chains were sequenced in this cohort, and the absence of alpha or paired-chain data limited detectable features. Roughly uniform sequencing depth across donors was assumed in presence/absence analyses, although this assumption may not hold. In a later analysis, TCR association rates were found to vary across HLA loci, with the most associated TCRs seen for DRB1 alleles and the fewest for HLA-C alleles. A further reported finding was that TCR beta sequences accurately predicted the HLA-A and HLA-B alleles for most subjects in the first cohort. The sequencing pipeline was judged likely to have produced a cluster of highly shared sequence variants as a technical artifact. Most TCR sequences were seen in very few donors, while some public TCRs were found in many individuals. A few of the identified cytomegalovirus-associated TCR beta chains were confirmed in vitro to be specific for cytomegalovirus antigens. CMV serostatus was the only immune exposure information available for the cohort. Compared with the 666-donor mean, donors in an Asian-associated ancestry cluster had fewer N-insertions in productive TCRs, according to a later genetic analysis. The earlier analysis of around 600 of the donors excluded some 15 rarely observed V segments, including chromosome 9 orphons, because counts were too low. The authors suggested that the approach could potentially be generalized to other disease states and immunological phenotypes. Because HLA typing was unavailable for some donors at each locus, only the typed subset was used in association tests. Broadly in line with IMGT annotations, most TCR beta V segments showed up in productive rearrangements about 87% or about 30% of the time in an earlier analysis of around 600 of the donors.

Library construction relied on the immunoSEQ multiplex PCR assay. The multiplex PCR relied on a mix of 60 forward primers for TCR Vbeta segments and 13 reverse primers for TCR Jbeta segments. The CDR3 region of rearranged TCR beta genes was amplified from genomic DNA with a multiplex PCR assay. The Illumina HiSeq System was used to sequence the amplified TCR beta libraries as 87-base-pair reads. The paper's data handling went like this. A later analysis counted about 80 million unique TCR beta chains across the 650 to 800 repertoires, and roughly 9.9 million of these chains were shared by at least two donors. A nearest-neighbor algorithm error-corrected the raw reads and collapsed the reads into unique sequences, merging closely related sequences to remove PCR and sequencing errors. Alignment of CDR3 sequences to IMGT reference sequences was used to assign V, D and J gene segments. For a sequence to be retained, at least a six-nucleotide match to both a V gene segment and a J gene segment was required. Rearrangements were called productive when the CDR3 lacked stop codons and stayed in frame with V and J; all others were non-productive. CDR3 was defined by IMGT convention, running from the second conserved V-encoded cysteine to the conserved J-encoded phenylalanine. The earlier analysis of about 640 of the donors excluded any sequence lacking an unambiguous match to a single V gene segment. In an earlier analysis of roughly 500 of the donors, V segments were called functional above 56.7% productive rearrangements and were called segregating when the between-donor standard deviation exceeded 5%. A statistical classification framework was built to diagnose cytomegalovirus status from the catalog of TCR beta chain sequences. In a later analysis, V and J genes were assigned by comparing TCR nucleotide sequences against IMGT/GENE-DB human TR gene sequences. A later analysis assigned CDR3 sequences and most-parsimonious VDJ recombination scenarios with the TCRdist pipeline. In a later analysis, every TCR beta chain was defined by the combination of its CDR3 amino acid sequence and its V-gene family, and reads without a unique V-gene family were dropped. As a way to deal with suspected cross-contamination and a sequencing artifact, a later analysis dropped approximately 570 nucleotide sequences that were highly shared and had low generation probability. A later analysis calculated a clonal expansion index for each public chain from normalized within-repertoire ranks of inferred template counts. In a later analysis, generation probabilities were computed with a VDJ recombination model fitted to out-of-frame rearrangements, and the resulting probabilities were checked against IGoR. In a later analysis, TCR-TCR, TCR-HLA and TCR-CMV co-occurrence was scored with hypergeometric tests, and a repertoire-size bias correction was applied to TCR pairs. To estimate false discovery rates, a later analysis permuted the HLA or CMV assignments 20 times. In a later analysis, co-occurring TCRs were grouped using DBSCAN, with TCRdist sequence similarity added in when clustering inside HLA-allele-positive subsets. Repertoires with fewer than 30,000 or more than 120,000 public chains were left out of co-occurrence clustering, as were four to six repertoires with anomalous nucleotide sharing. The table was pulled from immuneACCESS by TCRdb, which kept in-frame rearrangements only. Such tables lose some clones; where checked, under half of the loss comes from unresolved V genes, and the rest has no known cause. Clone size and V and J calls were adopted from that table, with D and trimming inferred from the DNA. In all, the sample holds some 150,000 clones, and around three quarters of those were seen once. The ten largest clones represent 2% to 2.5% of the sample.

The cohort consisted of 650 to 850 healthy bone marrow donors. Cohort members were all nominally healthy when sampled, although unrecorded immune exposures were likely present. The donor tested CMV seropositive and was one of the 289 seropositive cohort members. A peripheral blood sample was collected from each donor, and TCR beta sequencing was performed on peripheral blood mononuclear cells. Genomic DNA extraction from the blood cell samples was performed with the Qiagen DNeasy Blood Extraction Kit. This TCR came from a woman in her sixties or seventies in good health and CMV-seropositive. Recombination connected TRBV4-1 to TRBJ1-4; perhaps TRBD1 is the D gene, with 5 bases matching. Sequencing was performed on PBMCs. The CDR3 here reads CASSRTTGVNEKLFF. At the DNA level, the sequence is TGCGCCAGCAGCCGGACTACAGGCGTTAATGAAAAACTGTTTTTT.